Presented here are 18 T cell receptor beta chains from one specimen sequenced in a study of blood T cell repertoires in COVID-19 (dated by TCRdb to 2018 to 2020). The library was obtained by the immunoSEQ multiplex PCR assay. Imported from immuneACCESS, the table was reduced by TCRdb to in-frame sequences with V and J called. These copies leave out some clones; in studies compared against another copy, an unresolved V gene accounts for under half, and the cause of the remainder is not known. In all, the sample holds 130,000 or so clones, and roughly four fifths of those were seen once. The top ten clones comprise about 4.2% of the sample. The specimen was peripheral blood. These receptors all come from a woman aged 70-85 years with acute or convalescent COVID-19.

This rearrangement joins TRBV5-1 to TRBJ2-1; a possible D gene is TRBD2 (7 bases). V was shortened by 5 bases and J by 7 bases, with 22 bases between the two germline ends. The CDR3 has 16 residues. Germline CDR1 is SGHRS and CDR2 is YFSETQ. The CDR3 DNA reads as TGCGCCAGCAGTTACCTACAGAACAGGGAGGGAAATGAGCAGTTCTTC. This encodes CASSYLQNREGNEQFF.

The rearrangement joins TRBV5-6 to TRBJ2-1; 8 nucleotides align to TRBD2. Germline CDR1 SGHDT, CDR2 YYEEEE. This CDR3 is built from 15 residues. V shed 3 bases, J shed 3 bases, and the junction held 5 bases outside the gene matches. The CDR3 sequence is CASSWAGGDYNEQFF. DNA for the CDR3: TGTGCCAGCAGCTGGGCGGGGGGAGACTACAATGAGCAGTTCTTC.

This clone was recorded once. In nucleotides, the CDR3 is TGCGCCAGCAGCCAAGATGGCCGGGACAGGGACAGTAGAGATACGCAGTATTTT. Its protein product is CASSQDGRDRDSRDTQYF. The J gene is TRBJ2-3, the V gene TRBV4-3, with 9 bases fitting TRBD1. The CDR3 is made up of 18 amino acids. The V gene's germline CDR1 is LGHNA and CDR2 YSLEER. The junction had 12 bases not matched to a gene; V was cut back by 0 bases and J by 5 bases.

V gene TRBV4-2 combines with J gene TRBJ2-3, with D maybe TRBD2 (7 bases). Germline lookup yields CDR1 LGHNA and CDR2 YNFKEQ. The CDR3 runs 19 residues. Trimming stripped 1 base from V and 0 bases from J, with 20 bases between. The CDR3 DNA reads TGTGCCAGCAGCCAAGGGGCTCGGGGGGCGACCCAGAGCACAGATACGCAGTATTTT. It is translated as CASSQGARGATQSTDTQYF.

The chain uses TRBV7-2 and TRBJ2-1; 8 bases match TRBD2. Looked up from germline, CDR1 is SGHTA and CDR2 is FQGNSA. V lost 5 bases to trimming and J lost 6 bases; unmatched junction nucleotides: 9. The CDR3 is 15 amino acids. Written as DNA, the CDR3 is TGTGCCAGCAGCCAACGGGGGGGGCGGGTCAATGAGCAGTTCTTC. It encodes CASSQRGGRVNEQFF.

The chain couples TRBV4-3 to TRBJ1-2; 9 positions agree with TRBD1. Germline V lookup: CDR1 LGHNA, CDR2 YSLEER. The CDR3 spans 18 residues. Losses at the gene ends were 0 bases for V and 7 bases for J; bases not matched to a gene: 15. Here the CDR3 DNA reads TGCGCCAGCAGCCAAGAAGCGGAGGGGACAGGGCAGTGGGGTGGCTACACCTTC. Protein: CASSQEAEGTGQWGGYTF.

This chain's CDR3 is CSGGQGGEQFF. DNA for the CDR3: TGCAGCGGGGGGCAGGGCGGTGAGCAGTTCTTC. The chain employs TRBV20-1 and TRBJ2-1; perhaps TRBD2 as D (7 bases). Germline V gene data show CDR1 as DFQATT and CDR2 as SNEGSKA (reference sequence). The CDR3 totals 11 residues.

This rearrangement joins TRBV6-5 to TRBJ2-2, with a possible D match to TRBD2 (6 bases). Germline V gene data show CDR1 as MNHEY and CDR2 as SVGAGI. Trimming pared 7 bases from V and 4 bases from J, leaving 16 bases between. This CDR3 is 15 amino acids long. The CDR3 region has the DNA TGTGCCAGCACCCCATCCGGGGGTGTCACCGGGGAGCTGTTTTTT. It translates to CASTPSGGVTGELFF.

The CDR3 here is CATSRGGVGMNTEAFF. CDR3 in DNA: TGTGCCACCAGCAGAGGTGGGGTCGGGATGAACACTGAAGCTTTCTTT. The V call is TRBV15, the J call TRBJ1-1; no firm D call. The CDR3 loop spans 16 amino acids. The V and J ends lost 1 base and 0 bases respectively, with 12 bases between them. Germline V lookup: CDR1 LNHNV, CDR2 YYDKDF (reference sequence).

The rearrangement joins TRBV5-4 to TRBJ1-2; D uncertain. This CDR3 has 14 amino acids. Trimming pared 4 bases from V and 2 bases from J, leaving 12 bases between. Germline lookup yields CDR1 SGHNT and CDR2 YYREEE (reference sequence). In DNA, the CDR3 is TGTGCCAGCAGCCCTTCGGGTAGGAACTATGGCTACACCTTC. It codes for CASSPSGRNYGYTF.

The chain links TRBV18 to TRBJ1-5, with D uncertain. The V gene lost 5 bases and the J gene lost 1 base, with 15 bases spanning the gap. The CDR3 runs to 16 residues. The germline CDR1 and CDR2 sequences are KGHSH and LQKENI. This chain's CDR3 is CASSSTWEGSNQPQHF. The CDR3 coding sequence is TGTGCCAGCTCATCCACGTGGGAGGGAAGCAATCAGCCCCAGCATTTT.

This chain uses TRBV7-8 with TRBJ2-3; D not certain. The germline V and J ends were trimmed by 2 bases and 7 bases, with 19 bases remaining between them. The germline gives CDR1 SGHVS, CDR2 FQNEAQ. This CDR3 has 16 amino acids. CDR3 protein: CASSLMQTPSRNTQYF. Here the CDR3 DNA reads TGTGCCAGCAGCTTAATGCAGACCCCCTCTAGGAATACGCAGTATTTT.

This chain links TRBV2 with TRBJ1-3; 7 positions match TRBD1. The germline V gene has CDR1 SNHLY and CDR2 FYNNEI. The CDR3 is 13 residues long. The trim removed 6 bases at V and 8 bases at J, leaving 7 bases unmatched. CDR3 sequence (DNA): TGTGCCAGCAGCCCGACAGGGATTGACACCATATATTTT. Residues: CASSPTGIDTIYF.

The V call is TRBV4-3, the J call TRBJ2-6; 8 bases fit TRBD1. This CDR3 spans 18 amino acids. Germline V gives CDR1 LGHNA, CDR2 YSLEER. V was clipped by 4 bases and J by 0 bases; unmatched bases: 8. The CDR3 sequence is CASSLGSQGASGANVLTF. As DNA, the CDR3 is TGCGCCAGCAGCCTCGGAAGTCAGGGGGCCTCTGGGGCCAACGTCCTGACTTTC.

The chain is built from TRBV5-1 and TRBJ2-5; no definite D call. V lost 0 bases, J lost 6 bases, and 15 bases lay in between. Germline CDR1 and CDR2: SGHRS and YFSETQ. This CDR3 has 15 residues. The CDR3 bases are TGCGCCAGCAGCTTGGCCACGACTGCCAGCCAGACCCAGTACTTC. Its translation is CASSLATTASQTQYF.

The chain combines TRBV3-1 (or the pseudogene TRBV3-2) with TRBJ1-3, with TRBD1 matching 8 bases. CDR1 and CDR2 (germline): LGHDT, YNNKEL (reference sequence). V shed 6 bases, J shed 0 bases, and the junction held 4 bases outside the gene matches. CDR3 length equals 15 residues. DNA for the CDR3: TGTGCCAGCAGTAACAGGGGGTTCTCTGGAAACACCATATATTTT. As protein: CASSNRGFSGNTIYF.

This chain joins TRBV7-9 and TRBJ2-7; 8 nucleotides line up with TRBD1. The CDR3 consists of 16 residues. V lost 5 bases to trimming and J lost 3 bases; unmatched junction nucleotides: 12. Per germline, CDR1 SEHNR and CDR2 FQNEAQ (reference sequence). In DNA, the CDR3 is TGTGCCAGCAGCCGAGCGATAGGGACAGGAAACTACGAGCAGTACTTC. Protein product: CASSRAIGTGNYEQYF.

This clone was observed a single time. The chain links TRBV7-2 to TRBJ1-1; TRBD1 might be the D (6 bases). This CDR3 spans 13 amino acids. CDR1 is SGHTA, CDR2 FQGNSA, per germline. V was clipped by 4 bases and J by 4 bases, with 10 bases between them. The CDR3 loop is CASSSQGITEAFF. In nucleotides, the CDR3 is TGTGCCAGCAGCTCACAGGGAATCACTGAAGCTTTCTTT.